This is a list of T cell receptor beta chains from one sample in a study of OX40 agonist ivuxolimab in advanced cancers. Method: immunoSEQ multiplex PCR; TCRdb's copy keeps in-frame clones and lacks some. The repertoire holds about 100,000 clones, 89% seen once, with approximately 0.15% in the top ten. Sequenced material: CD4+ or CD8+ T cells sorted from blood, taken in a trial of the OX40 agonist ivuxolimab. The receptors here all came from an adult with an advanced solid tumor such as melanoma, head and neck, liver or kidney cancer. Both conserved end residues are part of each CDR3. Fields, in order: D gene, J gene, clone size, V gene, CDR3 protein, CDR3 DNA. The D gene is left open where the match is weak. For some rows the clone size is stated as once, few or many, or as a class when expanded; others skip it.

TRBD2 TRBJ2-3 many TRBV11-2 CASHKRGSTDTQYF TGTGCCAGCCATAAGCGGGGGAGCACAGATACGCAGTATTTT
- TRBJ2-1 - TRBV6-1 CASTRTNDYNEQFF TGTGCCAGCACGAGGACTAATGACTACAATGAGCAGTTCTTC
- TRBJ2-7 - TRBV7-8 CASSFRDSPYEQYF TGTGCCAGCAGCTTCCGGGACTCCCCGTACGAGCAGTACTTC
- TRBJ1-1 - TRBV9 CASSVELEVTEAFF TGTGCCAGCAGCGTAGAACTTGAGGTCACTGAAGCTTTCTTT
- TRBJ2-1 - TRBV2 CASSKRGAGFNEQFF TGTGCCAGCAGCAAAAGGGGGGCCGGGTTCAATGAGCAGTTCTTC
- TRBJ2-7 - TRBV28 CASSRPPSSRRDYEQYF TGTGCCAGCAGTCGACCCCCGTCCTCCAGGAGGGACTACGAGCAGTACTTC
- TRBJ2-2 once TRBV9 CASSVGGVAGELFF TGTGCCAGCAGCGTAGGTGGGGTAGCCGGGGAGCTGTTTTTT
- TRBJ1-3 few TRBV6-1 CASSASRVANTIYF TGTGCCAGCAGTGCGAGCCGGGTAGCAAACACCATATATTTT
TRBD1 TRBJ1-1 once TRBV6-5 CASSYRGLGNTEAFF TGTGCCAGCAGTTACAGGGGGCTGGGGAACACTGAAGCTTTCTTT
- TRBJ2-5 - TRBV4-2 CASSQDFGGETQYF TGTGCCAGCAGCCAAGACTTTGGGGGGGAGACCCAGTACTTC
TRBD1 TRBJ2-2 once TRBV9 CATRQGANTGELFF TGTGCCACGCGACAGGGGGCGAACACCGGGGAGCTGTTTTTT
- TRBJ1-4 - TRBV4-1 CASSQGQTTNEKLFF TGCGCCAGCAGCCAAGGACAAACAACTAATGAAAAACTGTTTTTT
- TRBJ2-7 - TRBV6-1 CASSEPFRSAELTYEQYF TGTGCCAGCAGTGAACCTTTCAGATCAGCGGAGTTGACCTACGAGCAGTACTTC
- TRBJ1-1 few TRBV30 CAWSVGFMNTEAFF TGTGCCTGGAGTGTTGGGTTTATGAACACTGAAGCTTTCTTT
- TRBJ1-6 - TRBV2 CATHDRGPLHF TGTGCCACCCATGACAGAGGTCCCCTCCACTTT
- TRBJ1-1 - TRBV6-1 CASSGREGWTEAFF TGTGCCAGCAGTGGCAGGGAAGGGTGGACTGAAGCTTTCTTT
TRBD1 TRBJ2-1 - TRBV7-3 CASSPRGNNEQFF TGTGCCAGCAGCCCCAGGGGGAACAATGAGCAGTTCTTC
- TRBJ1-4 - TRBV5-4 CASSQDLLAKLFF TGTGCCAGCAGCCAAGACTTGTTGGCCAAACTGTTTTTT
- TRBJ2-3 - TRBV11-2 CASSLGAGGTDTQYF TGTGCCAGCAGCTTAGGAGCCGGGGGCACAGATACGCAGTATTTT
TRBD1 TRBJ1-3 - TRBV4-2 CASSQGTGNGNTIYF TGTGCCAGCAGCCAAGGGACAGGCAATGGAAACACCATATATTTT
TRBD1 TRBJ1-2 - TRBV4-2 CASSQTDRGYGYTF TGTGCCAGCAGCCAGACGGACAGGGGCTATGGCTACACCTTC
- TRBJ1-1 - TRBV6-1 CASIRQLMNTEAFF TGTGCCAGCATCCGACAACTCATGAACACTGAAGCTTTCTTT
- TRBJ2-3 - TRBV19 CASSMGDIYTDTQYF TGTGCCAGTAGTATGGGGGACATATACACAGATACGCAGTATTTT
- TRBJ2-1 - TRBV29-1 CSASGSYNEQFF TGCAGCGCCAGCGGCTCCTACAATGAGCAGTTCTTC
- TRBJ1-3 - TRBV6-6 CAAREGGGSGNTIYF TGTGCCGCACGGGAGGGAGGGGGCTCTGGAAACACCATATATTTT
- TRBJ1-5 - TRBV5-8 CASSADPGSQPQHF TGTGCCAGCAGCGCGGACCCAGGGTCTCAGCCCCAGCATTTT
- TRBJ1-1 - TRBV19 CASSTARWGNTEAFF TGTGCCAGTAGTACAGCCCGATGGGGGAACACTGAAGCTTTCTTT
- TRBJ2-1 - TRBV2 CASSGAKRGEQFF TGTGCCAGCAGTGGGGCCAAACGGGGTGAGCAGTTCTTC
- TRBJ2-7 once TRBV6-1 CASSEFQGWAQIYEQYF TGTGCCAGCAGTGAGTTTCAGGGGTGGGCCCAGATCTACGAGCAGTACTTC
TRBD1 TRBJ1-2 - TRBV27 CASSMTGNYGYTF TGTGCCAGCAGTATGACAGGGAACTATGGCTACACCTTC
- TRBJ1-1 - TRBV6-5 CASSKQGNAQAFF TGTGCCAGCAGTAAACAGGGAAACGCCCAAGCTTTCTTT
- TRBJ1-3 - TRBV2 CASTRWADIYF TGTGCCAGCACCCGTTGGGCGGACATATATTTT
- TRBJ2-1 - TRBV5-1 CASSSGQRDFNEQFF TGCGCCAGCAGCTCCGGCCAGAGAGACTTCAATGAGCAGTTCTTC
- TRBJ1-5 once TRBV27 CASSIDGGYQPQHF TGTGCCAGCAGTATAGACGGGGGGTATCAGCCCCAGCATTTT
TRBD1 TRBJ2-2 - TRBV29-1 CSVHRGSTGELFF TGCAGCGTACACAGGGGAAGCACCGGGGAGCTGTTTTTT
TRBD1 TRBJ1-5 once TRBV19 CASSIETGNQPQHF TGTGCCAGTAGTATAGAGACAGGGAATCAGCCCCAGCATTTT
- TRBJ1-4 - TRBV13 CASSNSNGVFTNEKLFF TGTGCCAGCAGCAACTCGAACGGGGTTTTCACTAATGAAAAACTGTTTTTT
- TRBJ1-1 once TRBV29-1 CSPLRGNTEAFF TGCAGCCCTCTTCGGGGGAACACTGAAGCTTTCTTT
- TRBJ2-5 - TRBV27 CASSSVSSGSRETQYF TGTGCCAGCAGTTCAGTGTCCAGCGGGTCTCGGGAGACCCAGTACTTC
TRBD1 TRBJ1-2 - TRBV5-6 CASSTRTGGRYTF TGTGCCAGCAGCACCCGGACAGGGGGCCGCTACACCTTC
TRBD2 TRBJ2-7 once TRBV5-1 CASSRSGELYEQYF TGCGCCAGCAGCCGTAGCGGGGAGCTCTACGAGCAGTACTTC
- TRBJ1-1 - TRBV6-6 CASRVPGNTEAFF TGTGCCAGCAGGGTACCTGGGAACACTGAAGCTTTCTTT
- TRBJ1-1 - TRBV25-1 CASSRLTEAFF TGTGCCAGCAGCCGACTAACTGAAGCTTTCTTT
TRBD1 TRBJ2-1 - TRBV12-5 CASRQGINNEQFF TGTGCTAGCCGACAGGGGATCAACAATGAGCAGTTCTTC
- TRBJ1-2 - TRBV4-1 CASSPRPEVGYTF TGCGCCAGCAGCCCCCGGCCAGAAGTAGGCTACACCTTC
- TRBJ2-7 - TRBV30 CAWSESRYEQYF TGTGCCTGGAGTGAGTCCCGCTACGAGCAGTACTTC
TRBD1 TRBJ1-3 - TRBV15 CATSKRQGAVSGNTIYF TGTGCCACCAGCAAAAGACAGGGGGCTGTCTCTGGAAACACCATATATTTT
- TRBJ1-2 - TRBV15 CATSRDQRRNYGYTF TGTGCCACCAGCAGAGATCAGCGGCGGAACTATGGCTACACCTTC
- TRBJ1-1 - TRBV7-6 CASSLALRVGGSNTEAFF TGTGCCAGCAGCTTAGCGCTCAGGGTTGGTGGTTCGAACACTGAAGCTTTCTTT